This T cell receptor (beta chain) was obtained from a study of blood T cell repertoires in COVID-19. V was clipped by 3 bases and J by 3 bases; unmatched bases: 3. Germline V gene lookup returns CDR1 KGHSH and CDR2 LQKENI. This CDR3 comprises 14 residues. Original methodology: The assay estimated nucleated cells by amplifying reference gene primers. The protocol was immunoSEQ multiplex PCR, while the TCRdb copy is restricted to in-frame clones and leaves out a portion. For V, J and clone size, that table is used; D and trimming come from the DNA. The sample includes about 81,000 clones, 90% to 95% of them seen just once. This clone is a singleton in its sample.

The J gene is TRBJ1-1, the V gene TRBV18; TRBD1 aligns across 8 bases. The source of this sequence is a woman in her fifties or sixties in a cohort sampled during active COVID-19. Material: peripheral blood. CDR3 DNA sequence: TGTGCCAGCTCACCCGGACAGGGATACACTGAAGCTTTCTTT. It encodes CASSPGQGYTEAFF. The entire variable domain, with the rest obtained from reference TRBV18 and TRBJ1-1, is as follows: NAGVMQNPRHLVRRRGQEARLRCSPMKGHSHVYWYRQLPEEGLKFMVYLQKENIIDESGMPKERFSAEFPKEGPSILRIQQVVRGDSAAYFCASSPGQGYTEAFFGQGTRLTVV.